This T cell receptor (beta chain) came from a study of T cell responses to AZD1222 COVID-19 vaccine. From germline, CDR1 is LGHDT and CDR2 YNNKEL (reference sequence). V trimming: 6 bases; J trimming: 10 bases; junction bases outside the gene matches: 13. CDR3 size: 16 residues. Method: immunoSEQ multiplex PCR; TCRdb's copy keeps in-frame clones and lacks some. The sample lists around 160,000 clones, about 90% seen once, with 4% to 6% in the top ten. This sample comprised peripheral blood, obtained on day 0 of AZD1222 vaccination. The sequence came from an adult in good health. The chain has TRBV3-1 (or the pseudogene TRBV3-2) and TRBJ2-1; 12 bases fit TRBD2. The CDR3 sequence is CASRHRTSGKFGEQFF. The CDR3 DNA is TGTGCCAGCAGACATAGGACTAGCGGGAAGTTTGGGGAGCAGTTCTTC.